Presented here are 4 T cell receptor beta chains from one specimen sequenced in a study of blood T cell repertoires in COVID-19. Libraries were prepared by immunoSEQ multiplex PCR; TCRdb keeps only in-frame clonotypes and omits some of them. The profile shows tens of thousands of clones, 80% to 90% of them singletons. The sequenced material came from peripheral blood. These receptors originate from a human donor with active COVID-19. The donor label of this sample is uncertain.

The rearrangement joins TRBV5-1 to TRBJ2-3, with D unresolved. The CDR3 sequence is 16 residues long. V was clipped by 4 bases and J by 2 bases, with 17 bases between them. Germline V lookup: CDR1 SGHRS, CDR2 YFSETQ. The CDR3 reads CASSLLKGGDTDTQYF. In DNA, the CDR3 is TGCGCCAGCAGCCTCCTTAAAGGCGGTGACACAGATACGCAGTATTTT.

J is TRBJ1-5 and V is TRBV5-1, with D tentatively TRBD1 (5 bases). This CDR3 is built from 14 residues. Germline V CDR1 and CDR2: SGHRS, YFSETQ. V was cut by 0 bases and J by 4 bases, with 8 bases left in between. CDR3 DNA sequence: TGCGCCAGCAGCTTGGCAGGGCCAAATCAGCCCCAGCATTTT. This codes for CASSLAGPNQPQHF.

The chain carries TRBV6-5 and TRBJ2-7, with D maybe TRBD2 (5 bases). The CDR3 is 11 amino acids. CDR1 is MNHEY and CDR2 is SVGAGI in the germline V gene. The ends were cut back, 6 bases at V and 5 bases at J, with 8 bases in the middle. DNA of the CDR3: TGTGCCAGCAGCCGGGGAAACGAGCAGTACTTC. It encodes CASSRGNEQYF.

The V and J genes are TRBV18 and TRBJ2-4; D might be TRBD1 (5 bases). V dropped 0 bases and J dropped 3 bases, with 6 bases sitting between them. Germline assignment: CDR1 KGHSH and CDR2 LQKENI. There are 14 residues in the CDR3. CDR3 amino acids: CASSPPQGKNIQYF. Here the CDR3 DNA reads TGTGCCAGCTCACCACCCCAGGGCAAAAACATTCAGTACTTC.